This TCR beta chain was observed in a study of blood T cell repertoires in COVID-19. This table comes from immunoSEQ multiplex PCR, and its TCRdb copy is limited to in-frame clones, with some not included. Found here are some 320,000 clones, over 90% of them singletons; the top ten hold 3% to 5%. J gave up 3 bases and V 4 bases, and 10 bases lay outside the gene matches. The length of the CDR3 is 15 residues. From germline, CDR1 is SGHKS and CDR2 YYEKEE (reference sequence). This clone was detected only a few times. Across over 20 US areas, participants ranged in age from roughly 18 to 95 years. Sequencing input: PBMCs or T cells enriched from blood (not recorded which). The sequence derives from a woman in her thirties who had been exposed to COVID-19. The V call is TRBV5-5, the J call TRBJ2-7; 7 bases are shared with TRBD1. The CDR3 is CASSLLDRSLYEQYF. The CDR3 DNA is TGTGCCAGCAGCCTCCTGGACAGGAGCCTCTACGAGCAGTACTTC.